The source of this T cell receptor beta chain is a study of early T cells in non-severe SARS-CoV-2 infection. The overall study: Sequencing was performed on bulk RNA from unsorted whole blood, leaving chains unpaired.

General observations from the study: The VDJdb matching leaned toward anti-spike CD8 responses and overlooked private and CD4 specificities.

Unique molecular identifier tags were affixed to discrete cDNA molecules. TCRdb recomputed calls from the 5' RACE reads with MiXCR, one row per CDR3 protein. The sample lists some 29,000 distinct CDR3 sequences, roughly 5.4% occurring once. This clonotype turned up a few times. Antigen unknown. CDR1 is SQVTM and CDR2 is ANQGSEA in the germline V gene. V gave up 6 bases and J gave up 0 bases, with 16 bases separating them. The CDR3 has 15 residues. Sequencing used whole blood. This receptor was obtained from an adult who was a healthcare worker with PCR-confirmed SARS-CoV-2 infection or an uninfected control (not recorded which). The gene calls are TRBV29-1 and TRBJ2-3, with a weak D call TRBD1 (5 bases). The CDR3 here is CSVRGQEDSTDTQYF. CDR3 nucleotides: TGCAGCGTGCGCGGACAAGAGGACAGCACAGATACGCAGTATTTT.